The 11 T cell receptor beta chains reported below all come from one sample, sequenced in a study of cytomegalovirus exposure and HLA in healthy donors. 13 Jbeta primers and 60 Vbeta primers were used for the PCR. Clones were sequenced by immunoSEQ multiplex PCR, and TCRdb holds only the in-frame ones, with some missing. The repertoire includes roughly 130,000 clones, around 81% of them detected once, and 0.55% to 0.85% sits in the top ten. Sequenced: PBMCs. These receptors originate from a man younger than 35 in good health and CMV-seronegative.

V is TRBV6-5 and J is TRBJ2-3; 7 positions match TRBD1. V shed 0 bases, J shed 2 bases, and the junction held 2 bases outside the gene matches. This CDR3 is built from 15 residues. The germline CDR1 and CDR2 sequences are MNHEY and SVGAGI. This chain's CDR3 is CASSYSGQATDTQYF. CDR3 DNA: TGTGCCAGCAGTTACTCCGGACAGGCCACAGATACGCAGTATTTT.

The V gene is TRBV7-9, the J gene TRBJ2-2, with 7 bases matching TRBD2. This CDR3 comprises 12 residues. Trimming removed 9 bases from V and 7 bases from J; junction bases left unmatched: 5. Germline V lookup: CDR1 SEHNR, CDR2 FQNEAQ (reference sequence). CDR3 residues: CARWSGGGELFF. The CDR3 DNA is TGTGCCAGATGGTCGGGAGGCGGGGAGCTGTTTTTT.

The chain links TRBV9 to TRBJ1-5; D gene uncertain. Deletions cut 0 bases from V and 3 bases from J, with 7 bases between. The CDR3 has 14 amino acids. Germline V CDR1 and CDR2: SGDLS, YYNGEE. The CDR3 coding sequence is TGTGCCAGCAGCGTAGGTAGAAACAATCAGCCCCAGCATTTT. Encoded protein: CASSVGRNNQPQHF.

The chain uses TRBV27 and TRBJ1-6; no reliable D call. Trimming shortened V by 3 bases and J by 8 bases, and 8 bases separated the two germline ends. Germline assignment: CDR1 MNHEY and CDR2 SMNVEV (reference sequence). The CDR3 length is 13 residues. CDR3 DNA sequence: TGTGCCAGCAGTTTTCGGGAGGATTCACCCCTCCACTTT. Translation: CASSFREDSPLHF.

The chain is built from TRBV5-8 and TRBJ1-3; a possible D gene is TRBD1 (6 bases). Germline V gives CDR1 SGHTS, CDR2 YDEGEE. The CDR3 spans 16 residues. V gave up 1 base and J gave up 0 bases, with 11 bases separating them. The CDR3 DNA sequence: TGTGCCAGCAGCTTGTTAGGGGGTCGCTCTGGAAACACCATATATTTT. Protein sequence: CASSLLGGRSGNTIYF.

The chain has TRBV5-6 and TRBJ2-7, with 9 bases that match TRBD1. V trimming: 3 bases; J trimming: 3 bases; junction bases outside the gene matches: 7. Germline CDR1 SGHDT, CDR2 YYEEEE. This CDR3 contains 15 residues. CDR3 protein: CASSSRDRVFYEQYF. In nucleotides, the CDR3 is TGTGCCAGCAGCTCCCGGGACAGGGTATTCTACGAGCAGTACTTC.

V is TRBV27 and J is TRBJ1-6, with D perhaps TRBD1 (6 bases). V was clipped by 5 bases and J by 1 base, with 15 bases between them. Germline CDR1 and CDR2: MNHEY and SMNVEV (reference sequence). This CDR3 has 17 amino acids. The CDR3 DNA sequence: TGTGCCAGCAGTAGGGTTCGAGGGGGTTCCTATAATTCACCCCTCCACTTT. This codes for CASSRVRGGSYNSPLHF.

The chain combines TRBV12-5 with TRBJ1-5; 7 positions match TRBD1. The CDR3 length is 16 residues. In germline, CDR1 is LGHNT, CDR2 FRNRAP. V shed 6 bases and J 2 bases; nucleotides not matched to a gene: 10. CDR3 in amino acids: CASGQRTGGGNQPQHF. The CDR3 DNA sequence: TGTGCTAGTGGCCAACGGACAGGTGGAGGCAATCAGCCCCAGCATTTT. Full variable domain (rest looked up from reference TRBV12-5 and TRBJ1-5): DARVTQTPRHKVTEMGQEVTMRCQPILGHNTVFWYRQTMMQGLELLAYFRNRAPLDDSGMPKDRFSAEMPDATLATLKIQPSEPRDSAVYFCASGQRTGGGNQPQHFGDGTRLSIL.

This chain joins TRBV5-4 and TRBJ2-7; D is ambiguous. CDR3 length: 14 residues. Germline CDR1 and CDR2: SGHNT and YYREEE (reference sequence). The V end was cut by 8 bases, the J end by 0 bases, with 15 bases between. CDR3 bases: TGTGCCAGTGCCCCTCGTACATTCTCCTACGAGCAGTACTTC. This encodes CASAPRTFSYEQYF.

The chain uses TRBV10-3 and TRBJ2-1, with 11 bases that match TRBD2. V shed 4 bases, J shed 2 bases, and the junction held 7 bases outside the gene matches. CDR3 length: 17 residues. Germline lookup yields CDR1 ENHRY and CDR2 SYGVKD. The CDR3 region is CAISVSSGGLAYNEQFF. The CDR3 coding sequence is TGTGCCATCAGTGTGTCTAGCGGGGGGCTGGCCTACAATGAGCAGTTCTTC.

DNA of the CDR3: TGTGCCAGCAGTGAACCACACTCGGACAGGCTGGGGGCCTACGAGCAGTACTTC. Amino acid sequence: CASSEPHSDRLGAYEQYF. V usage is TRBV6-1 and J usage is TRBJ2-7, with TRBD1 identical over 7 bases. The germline V gene encodes CDR1 MNHNS and CDR2 SASEGT. V gave up 2 bases and J gave up 2 bases; unmatched junction bases: 15. This CDR3 is 18 amino acids long.